One and the same sample provided the 17 T cell receptor beta chains below, sequenced in a study of cytomegalovirus exposure and HLA in healthy donors. Amplification used 60 Vbeta primers and 13 Jbeta primers. The assay was immunoSEQ multiplex PCR, and TCRdb's table has in-frame clones only and misses some. Of fewer than 150,000 clones in the sample, around 77% were seen once. Material: PBMCs. These receptors originate from a woman aged 45-59 years in good health and CMV-seronegative.

The chain's CDR3 is CASSLFSQETQYF. In DNA, the CDR3 is TGTGCCAGCAGCTTGTTTAGCCAAGAGACCCAGTACTTC. The rearrangement links TRBV5-8 to TRBJ2-5; the D is unclear. The V and J ends lost 1 base and 1 base respectively, with 5 bases between them. This CDR3 contains 13 residues. CDR1 is SGHTS, CDR2 YDEGEE, per germline.

The chain employs TRBV4-2 and TRBJ2-1; no definite D call. CDR1 and CDR2 (germline): LGHNA, YNFKEQ. The CDR3 is made up of 15 amino acids. Trimming took off 0 bases at V and 2 bases at J, with 8 bases between the two ends. CDR3 nucleotides: TGTGCCAGCAGCCAAGACCTAGTTACCTACAATGAGCAGTTCTTC. Translated, it gives CASSQDLVTYNEQFF.

The chain uses TRBV7-6 and TRBJ1-1; D ambiguous. Between the trimmed V and J ends, which lost 1 base and 5 bases, there was a span of 11 bases. This CDR3 region has 14 residues. Germline-derived CDR1 and CDR2 are SGHVS and FNYEAQ. The CDR3 spells CASSLEGGPTEAFF. CDR3 DNA sequence: TGTGCCAGCAGCTTAGAGGGAGGTCCGACTGAAGCTTTCTTT.

As to this clone: This sample includes further DNA sequences coding for the same CDR3. This chain uses TRBV7-9 with TRBJ2-7; D gene uncertain. V lost 4 bases to trimming and J lost 4 bases, with 5 bases between them. The germline CDR1 and CDR2 sequences are SEHNR and FQNEAQ (reference sequence). This CDR3 is 11 amino acids long. The CDR3 bases are TGTGCCAGCAGCTCTCTATACGAGCAGTACTTC. It encodes CASSSLYEQYF.

The chain joins TRBV7-9 to TRBJ1-6; D is undetermined. V lost 8 bases and J lost 6, with 17 bases in between. The CDR3 totals 15 residues. Germline V lookup: CDR1 SEHNR, CDR2 FQNEAQ (reference sequence). DNA of the CDR3: TGTGCCAGCGAGAGGGTTATTGGACTTAATTCACCCCTCCACTTT. This encodes CASERVIGLNSPLHF. Full variable domain (remainder filled in from reference TRBV7-9 and TRBJ1-6): DTGVSQNPRHKITKRGQNVTFRCDPISEHNRLYWYRQTLGQGPEFLTYFQNEAQLEKSRLLSDRFSAERPKGSFSTLEIQRTEQGDSAMYLCASERVIGLNSPLHFGNGTRLTVT.

In its sample, this clone was seen once. V usage is TRBV14 and J usage is TRBJ2-2, with D perhaps TRBD1 (5 bases). Trimming shortened V by 2 bases and J by 4 bases, and 17 bases separated the two germline ends. The germline V gene encodes CDR1 SGHDN and CDR2 FVKESK. The CDR3 contains 17 residues. CDR3 region: CASSQFRVLLGTGELFF. The CDR3 bases are TGTGCCAGCAGCCAATTCAGGGTACTCCTTGGCACCGGGGAGCTGTTTTTT. Filled out from reference TRBV14 and TRBJ2-2, the complete variable domain reads EAGVTQFPSHSVIEKGQTVTLRCDPISGHDNLYWYRRVMGKEIKFLLHFVKESKQDESGMPNNRFLAERTGGTYSTLKVQPAELEDSGVYFCASSQFRVLLGTGELFFGEGSRLTVL.

The chain recombines TRBV5-4 with TRBJ2-1; 13 positions agree with TRBD2. CDR1 and CDR2 from the germline V gene are SGHNT and YYREEE (reference sequence). V lost 1 base and J lost 7; bases outside the gene matches: 2. The CDR3 has 15 residues. The CDR3 DNA is TGTGCCAGCAGCTTGACTAGCGGGGGGGCGAATGAGCAGTTCTTC. Encoded protein: CASSLTSGGANEQFF. The full variable domain, rest sourced from reference TRBV5-4 and TRBJ2-1, is ETGVTQSPTHLIKTRGQQVTLRCSSQSGHNTVSWYQQALGQGPQFIFQYYREEENGRGNFPPRFSGLQFPNYSSELNVNALELDDSALYLCASSLTSGGANEQFFGPGTRLTVL.

The rearrangement links TRBV6-5 to TRBJ1-4; a possible D gene is TRBD1 (6 bases). The V gene lost 6 bases and the J gene lost 3 bases, with 11 bases spanning the gap. Germline lookup yields CDR1 MNHEY and CDR2 SVGAGI. This CDR3 has 14 amino acids. The CDR3, as DNA: TGTGCCAGCAGCCCAGGGGTGGCTAATGAAAAACTGTTTTTT. The encoded protein is CASSPGVANEKLFF.

Only a few counts were recorded for this clone. The chain has TRBV6-6 and TRBJ1-1, with TRBD1 as a possible D gene (6 bases). Looked up from germline, CDR1 is MNHNY and CDR2 is SVGAGI (reference sequence). The CDR3 consists of 14 residues. V lost 7 bases to trimming and J lost 1 base, with 13 bases between them. CDR3 sequence: CASTSRTANTEAFF. CDR3 nucleotides: TGTGCCAGCACTTCCAGGACAGCGAACACTGAAGCTTTCTTT.

V and J are TRBV11-2 and TRBJ2-3, with a tentative D call TRBD1 (6 bases). This CDR3 region has 14 residues. Germline CDR1 is SGHAT and CDR2 is FQNNGV. Trimming pared 3 bases from V and 5 bases from J, leaving 12 bases between. CDR3 bases: TGTGCCAGCAGCTTCTTGGGGGCCCGAGATACGCAGTATTTT. Its protein is CASSFLGARDTQYF. Using reference TRBV11-2 and TRBJ2-3 for the parts outside the CDR3, the full variable domain is EAGVAQSPRYKIIEKRQSVAFWCNPISGHATLYWYQQILGQGPKLLIQFQNNGVVDDSQLPKDRFSAERLKGVDSTLKIQPAKLEDSAVYLCASSFLGARDTQYFGPGTRLTVL.

The chain is built from TRBV11-3 and TRBJ2-1; possible D gene TRBD1, 5 bases. The ends were cut back, 0 bases at V and 5 bases at J, with 8 bases in the middle. Germline values: CDR1 SGHNT, CDR2 YENEEA. This CDR3 has 14 amino acids. CDR3 in DNA: TGTGCCAGCAGCTTAGAGTCGACAGACAATGAGCAGTTCTTC. Amino acid sequence: CASSLESTDNEQFF.

The rearrangement uses TRBV27 and TRBJ1-1, with D uncertain. V was trimmed by 6 bases and J by 5 bases, leaving 10 bases between them. Germline CDR1 reads MNHEY; CDR2 reads SMNVEV (reference sequence). The length of the CDR3 is 12 residues. The DNA of the CDR3 is TGTGCCAGCAGCCCTGGAGGGACTGAAGCTTTCTTT. Translated: CASSPGGTEAFF.

The chain has TRBV5-1 and TRBJ1-1, with 7 nucleotides matching TRBD1. Germline loops: CDR1 SGHRS, CDR2 YFSETQ. Trimming cost V 2 bases and J 2 bases; bases outside gene matches: 6. This CDR3 has 15 residues. The CDR3 protein is CASSFAGTANTEAFF. The CDR3 DNA reads TGCGCCAGCAGCTTCGCCGGGACAGCTAACACTGAAGCTTTCTTT.

This clone was seen just once. The V gene is TRBV7-6, the J gene TRBJ2-3; 16 bases align to TRBD2. The CDR3 is 16 residues long. Germline assignment: CDR1 SGHVS and CDR2 FNYEAQ. V lost 5 bases and J lost 4; bases outside the gene matches: 3. The CDR3 nucleotides are TGTGCCAGCAGCGGGACTAGCGGGGGGGCATCAGATACGCAGTATTTT. Its protein is CASSGTSGGASDTQYF.

The CDR3 sequence is CASSLDRGGEQYF. CDR3 sequence (DNA): TGTGCCAGCAGTCTGGACAGGGGAGGAGAGCAGTACTTC. The chain recombines TRBV27 with TRBJ2-7; 9 positions match TRBD1. The CDR3 sequence is 13 residues long. V shed 5 bases, J shed 7 bases, and the junction held 6 bases outside the gene matches. In germline, CDR1 is MNHEY, CDR2 SMNVEV (reference sequence).

This clone has just one count. The rearrangement links TRBV6-6 to TRBJ1-1, with 8 nucleotides matching TRBD1. This CDR3 spans 14 amino acids. In germline, CDR1 is MNHNY, CDR2 SVGAGI (reference sequence). The junction had 3 bases not matched to a gene; V was cut back by 3 bases and J by 3 bases. CDR3 in amino acids: CASSYLTGDTEAFF. The DNA for the CDR3 is TGTGCCAGCAGTTATTTGACAGGGGACACTGAAGCTTTCTTT.

The chain combines TRBV5-1 with TRBJ2-7; D may be TRBD1 (6 bases). With 3 bases removed from V and 6 bases from J, the gap between germline ends came to 10 bases. The CDR3 sequence is 12 residues long. CDR1 is SGHRS and CDR2 is YFSETQ in the germline V gene. The CDR3 DNA sequence: TGCGCCAGCAGCTCCTCCAGGGGCGAGCAGTACTTC. Protein product: CASSSSRGEQYF.